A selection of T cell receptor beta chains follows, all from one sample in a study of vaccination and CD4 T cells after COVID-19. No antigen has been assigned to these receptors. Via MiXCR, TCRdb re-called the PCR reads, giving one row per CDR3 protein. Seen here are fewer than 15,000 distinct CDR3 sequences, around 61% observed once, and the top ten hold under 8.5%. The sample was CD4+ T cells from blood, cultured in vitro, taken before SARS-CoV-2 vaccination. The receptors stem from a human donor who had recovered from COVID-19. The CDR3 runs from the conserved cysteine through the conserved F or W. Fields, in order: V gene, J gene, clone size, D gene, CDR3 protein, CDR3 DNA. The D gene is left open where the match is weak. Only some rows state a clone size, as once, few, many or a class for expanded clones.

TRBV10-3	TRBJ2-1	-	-	CAISVQEVEQFF	TGTGCCATCAGTGTCCAGGAGGTTGAGCAGTTCTTC
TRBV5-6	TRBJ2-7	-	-	CASSLLGTNYEQYF	TGTGCCAGCAGCTTGTTGGGCACGAACTACGAGCAGTACTTC
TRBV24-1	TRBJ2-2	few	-	CATSEDRSTNTGELFF	TGTGCCACCAGTGAAGACAGGAGTACGAACACCGGGGAGCTGTTTTTT
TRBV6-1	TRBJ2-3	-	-	CASSDEGLHTDTQYF	TGTGCCAGCAGTGATGAGGGCCTACACACAGATACGCAGTATTTT
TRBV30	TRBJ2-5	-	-	CAWSVSRETQYF	TGTGCCTGGAGTGTGAGTCGAGAGACCCAGTACTTC
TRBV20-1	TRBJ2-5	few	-	CSARGLLNLGETQYF	TGCAGTGCTAGGGGTCTATTAAACCTTGGGGAGACCCAGTACTTC
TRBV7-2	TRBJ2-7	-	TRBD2	CASSLDLAGGPGEQYF	TGTGCCAGCAGCTTGGATTTAGCGGGAGGGCCGGGTGAGCAGTACTTC
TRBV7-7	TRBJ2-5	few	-	CASSLVGGLDETQYF	TGTGCTAGCAGCTTAGTAGGGGGGCTCGACGAGACCCAGTACTTC
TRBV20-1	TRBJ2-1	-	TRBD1	CSATRTGENEQFF	TGCAGTGCTACAAGGACAGGGGAGAATGAGCAGTTCTTC
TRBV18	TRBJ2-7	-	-	CASSHGTGEQYF	TGTGCCAGCTCACACGGGACCGGGGAGCAGTACTTC
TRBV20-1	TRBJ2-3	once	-	CSAHRADTQYF	TGCAGTGCTCATCGGGCAGATACGCAGTATTTT
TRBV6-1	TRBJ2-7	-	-	CASSEPPGSGYEQYF	TGTGCCAGCAGTGAACCCCCCGGGAGCGGCTACGAGCAGTACTTC
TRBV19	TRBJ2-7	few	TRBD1	CASSTGGRAYEQYF	TGTGCCAGTTCCACAGGGGGCCGGGCCTACGAGCAGTACTTC
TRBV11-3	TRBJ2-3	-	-	CASSSDGTRGADTQYF	TGTGCCAGCAGTTCGGACGGGACCCGGGGCGCAGATACGCAGTATTTT
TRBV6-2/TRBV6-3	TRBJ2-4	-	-	CASSIHRPTKNIQYF	TGTGCCAGCAGTATCCATAGGCCAACCAAAAACATTCAGTACTTC
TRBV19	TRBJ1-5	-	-	CASSIFGQPQHF	TGTGCCAGTAGTATTTTCGGTCAGCCCCAGCATTTT
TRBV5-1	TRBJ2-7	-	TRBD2	CASSLEGLAGGGDEQYF	TGCGCCAGCAGCTTGGAAGGACTAGCGGGAGGTGGGGACGAGCAGTACTTC
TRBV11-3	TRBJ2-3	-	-	CASSPDGVSTDTQYF	TGTGCCAGCAGCCCCGATGGGGTAAGCACAGATACGCAGTATTTT
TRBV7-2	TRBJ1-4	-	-	CASSISREEKLFF	TGTGCCAGCAGCATATCCAGGGAGGAAAAACTGTTTTTT
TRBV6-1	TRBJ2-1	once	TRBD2	CASTPGWGTKYYNEQFF	TGTGCCAGCACCCCAGGTTGGGGGACTAAATACTACAATGAGCAGTTCTTC
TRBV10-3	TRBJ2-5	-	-	CAINLAGRGETQYF	TGTGCCATCAATCTGGCGGGCCGGGGGGAGACCCAGTACTTC
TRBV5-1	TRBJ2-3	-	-	CASSFTGDGSVDTQYF	TGCGCCAGCAGCTTCACGGGGGACGGCTCCGTAGATACGCAGTATTTT
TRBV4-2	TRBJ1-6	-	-	CASSQSETGTSSYNSPLHF	TGTGCCAGCAGCCAGTCCGAGACGGGGACGAGCTCCTATAATTCACCCCTCCACTTT
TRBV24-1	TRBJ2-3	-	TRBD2	CATSDPSGRATDTQYF	TGTGCCACCAGTGACCCTAGCGGGAGGGCCACAGATACGCAGTATTTT
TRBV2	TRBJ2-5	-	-	CASTPDGAYQETQYF	TGTGCCAGCACCCCCGACGGGGCCTACCAAGAGACCCAGTACTTC
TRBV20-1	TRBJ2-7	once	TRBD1	CSARDTGTGFYEQYF	TGCAGTGCTAGAGACACCGGGACAGGATTTTACGAGCAGTACTTC
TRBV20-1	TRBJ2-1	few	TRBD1	CSARDGGQPYSYNEQFF	TGCAGTGCTAGAGATGGGGGACAGCCGTACTCCTACAATGAGCAGTTCTTC
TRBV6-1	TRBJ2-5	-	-	CASSEVAAEDREYF	TGTGCCAGCAGTGAAGTCGCAGCCGAGGATCGGGAGTACTTC
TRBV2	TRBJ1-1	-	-	CASSQDNTEAFF	TGTGCCAGCTCCCAGGATAACACTGAAGCTTTCTTT
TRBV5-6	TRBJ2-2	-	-	CASSSRGRRDTGELFF	TGTGCCAGCAGCAGTCGGGGAAGGCGGGACACCGGGGAGCTGTTTTTT
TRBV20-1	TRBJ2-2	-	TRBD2	CSARVREHGELFF	TGCAGTGCTAGAGTGCGGGAGCACGGGGAGCTGTTTTTT
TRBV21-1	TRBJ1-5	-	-	CASSKAGYQPQHF	TGTGCCAGCAGCAAAGCCGGATATCAGCCCCAGCATTTT
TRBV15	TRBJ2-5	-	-	CATSNVYQETQYF	TGTGCCACCAGCAATGTGTACCAAGAGACCCAGTACTTC
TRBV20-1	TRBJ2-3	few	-	CSAREGSVSTDTQYF	TGCAGTGCTAGAGAAGGTAGCGTAAGCACAGATACGCAGTATTTT
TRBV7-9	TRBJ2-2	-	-	CASSASLGRGELFF	TGTGCCAGCAGCGCCTCCCTAGGACGCGGGGAGCTGTTTTTT
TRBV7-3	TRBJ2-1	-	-	CASSPHGQSSYNEQFF	TGTGCCAGCAGCCCCCACGGACAGAGTTCGTACAATGAGCAGTTCTTC